This TCR beta chain was obtained from a study of glioma-infiltrating T cells. Study findings and constraints: CDR3 overlap between tissue and blood was very small. Non-neoplastic patients had below-expected tissue-blood divergence, while all gliomas exceeded expectation.

The sample holds one count of this clonotype. Its target is unknown. This CDR3 is 15 amino acids long. Germline CDR1 is SGHVS and CDR2 is FQNEAQ. Trimming shortened V by 3 bases and J by 4 bases, and 14 bases separated the two germline ends. Using RNA template, CDR3s of TCR alpha and beta were amplified with iRepertoire arm-PCR. For one-step reverse transcription and amplification, 100-400 ng of tissue mRNA or PBMC total RNA was used. TCRdb reanalysed the multiplex PCR reads using MiXCR and keeps one entry per CDR3 protein. The table has over 130,000 distinct CDR3 sequences, around 40% seen once. The sequencing input was glioma tissue, nonneoplastic brain tissue, or PBMCs (not recorded which). The receptor's source is a human donor with low-grade glioma or glioblastoma, undergoing nonglioma brain surgery, or in good health (not recorded which). This chain joins TRBV7-8 and TRBJ2-3; D may be TRBD1 or TRBD2 (6 bases each). The CDR3 DNA sequence: TGTGCCAGCAGCTTTAATCTCGGGGGCCCAGATACGCAGTATTTT. As protein: CASSFNLGGPDTQYF.